The entry below gives a single T cell receptor beta chain sequence along with its context. What it binds is unknown. The data were taken from a study of CD8 T cells in ankylosing spondylitis. Broader study findings: Made up of about eight highly homologous variants, a TCR beta motif appeared characteristic of ankylosing spondylitis blood.

From the 5' RACE reads, TCRdb called clonotypes with MiXCR, one entry per CDR3 protein. The data contain some 800,000 distinct CDR3 sequences, 10% to 15% of them singletons. The sequenced sample was blood, either unsorted or a sorted T cell fraction (not recorded which). The TCR was taken from a male donor with ankylosing spondylitis.

DNA of the CDR3: TGTGCCAGCAGCCGACCGCGGGGGGAAGGGAGAGAGACCCAGTACTTC. It is translated as CASSRPRGEGRETQYF. The chain couples TRBV7-2 to TRBJ2-5; 8 bases agree with TRBD2. The CDR3 contains 16 residues. Per germline, CDR1 SGHTA and CDR2 FQGNSA. J lost 4 bases, V lost 5 bases, and 12 bases had no gene match. Supplemented by reference TRBV7-2 and TRBJ2-5, the full variable domain reads GAGVSQSPSNKVTEKGKDVELRCDPISGHTALYWYRQSLGQGLEFLIYFQGNSAPDKSGLPSDRFSAERTGGSVSTLTIQRTQQEDSAVYLCASSRPRGEGRETQYFGPGTRLLVL.